These 16 T cell receptor beta chains were all obtained from the same sample, sequenced in a study of cytomegalovirus exposure and HLA in healthy donors. Here immunoSEQ multiplex PCR was the method, and the copy in TCRdb shows in-frame clones only, minus some. The data contain more than 120,000 clones, about 87% of them singletons. Sequenced material: PBMCs. The receptors shown here come from a man aged 18 to 29 in good health and CMV-seropositive.

J is TRBJ2-5 and V is TRBV9, with D perhaps matching TRBD2 (6 bases). Germline CDR1 and CDR2: SGDLS and YYNGEE. Trimming removed 2 bases from V and 4 bases from J, with 9 bases in between. CDR3 length: 13 residues. The CDR3 spells CASSVRGGETQYF. The CDR3 bases are TGTGCCAGCAGCGTCCGGGGAGGAGAGACCCAGTACTTC.

This clone was counted only a few times. This chain uses TRBV19 with TRBJ1-2; 7 positions match TRBD1. The CDR3 loop spans 17 amino acids. Trimming removed 3 bases from V and 4 bases from J; junction bases left unmatched: 14. CDR1 is LNHDA, CDR2 SQIVND, per germline (reference sequence). The CDR3, as DNA: TGTGCCAGTAGTATCACCGCAACCGGGACAGAGAGCTATGGCTACACCTTC. Translating it yields CASSITATGTESYGYTF.

This clone has a single count. Here the CDR3 reads CASSLGGGQETQYF. CDR3 sequence (DNA): TGCGCCAGCAGCCTCGGCGGGGGCCAAGAGACCCAGTACTTC. This chain uses TRBV5-1 with TRBJ2-5; 7 positions match TRBD2. The CDR3 contains 14 residues. Germline V gives CDR1 SGHRS, CDR2 YFSETQ. The trim removed 4 bases at V and 1 base at J, leaving 4 bases unmatched.

The chain recombines TRBV14 with TRBJ2-7; TRBD2 matches 12 bases. The CDR3 contains 15 residues. V lost 2 bases, J lost 3 bases, and 2 bases stayed unmatched. The germline CDR1 and CDR2 sequences are SGHDN and FVKESK. In DNA, the CDR3 is TGTGCCAGCAGCCAACGACTAGCGGGAGTCTACGAGCAGTACTTC. Translating gives CASSQRLAGVYEQYF.

The chain employs TRBV4-1 and TRBJ1-5, with D possibly being TRBD1 (5 bases). The CDR3 sequence is 17 residues long. The germline V gene encodes CDR1 MGHRA and CDR2 YSYEKL. Trimming removed 2 bases from V and 5 bases from J, with 19 bases in between. The CDR3: CASSQSAGRGADQPQHF. The CDR3 DNA reads TGCGCCAGCAGCCAATCGGCAGGGAGGGGCGCCGATCAGCCCCAGCATTTT.

This rearrangement joins TRBV6-1 to TRBJ2-1; the match to TRBD1 covers 10 bases. The J segment lost 8 bases and the V segment lost 6 bases, leaving 10 bases of the junction unmatched. This CDR3 contains 15 residues. CDR1 MNHNS and CDR2 SASEGT come from the germline V gene. The CDR3 reads CASRVDRGRIHEQFF. CDR3 DNA: TGTGCCAGCAGGGTAGACAGGGGGCGCATCCATGAGCAGTTCTTC.

V gene TRBV19 combines with J gene TRBJ2-7; TRBD1 agrees at 8 bases. Germline V lookup: CDR1 LNHDA, CDR2 SQIVND (reference sequence). The CDR3 is 15 amino acids. The V gene end was trimmed by 4 bases and the J gene end by 2 bases; junction bases not matched to a gene: 7. CDR3 amino acids: CASSRWGTGTYEQYF. As DNA, the CDR3 is TGTGCCAGTAGTAGATGGGGGACAGGTACCTACGAGCAGTACTTC.

This clone was counted only a few times. The chain is built from TRBV30 and TRBJ1-6; D is undetermined. The germline V gene encodes CDR1 GTSNPN and CDR2 SVGIG (reference sequence). Trimming took off 8 bases at V and 7 bases at J, with 15 bases between the two ends. This CDR3 has 13 residues. The chain's CDR3 is CAGSPERNSPLHF. Written as DNA, the CDR3 is TGTGCCGGCTCCCCAGAGCGAAATTCACCCCTCCACTTT. The complete variable domain, with remaining parts taken from reference TRBV30 and TRBJ1-6, reads SQTIHQWPATLVQPVGSPLSLECTVEGTSNPNLYWYRQAAGRGLQLLFYSVGIGQISSEVPQNLSASRPQDRQFILSSKKLLLSDSGFYLCAGSPERNSPLHFGNGTRLTVT.

The V and J genes are TRBV7-8 and TRBJ2-7; 9 nucleotides agree with TRBD1. Germline V gene data show CDR1 as SGHVS and CDR2 as FQNEAQ. The ends lost 5 bases at V and 3 bases at J; junction bases unmatched: 8. This CDR3 contains 15 residues. DNA for the CDR3: TGTGCCAGCAGCACCGGACAGGGGAGAGGCTACGAGCAGTACTTC. Translating gives CASSTGQGRGYEQYF.

This clone appeared a single time. The chain's CDR3 is CSVGLAETQYF. The CDR3 DNA sequence: TGCAGCGTTGGGCTAGCGGAGACCCAGTACTTC. The chain links TRBV29-1 to TRBJ2-5; TRBD2 might be the D (6 bases). Germline loops: CDR1 SQVTM, CDR2 ANQGSEA. Trimming cost V 4 bases and J 5 bases, with 8 bases left between them. The CDR3 has 11 residues.

This clone was seen a single time. This chain joins TRBV5-1 and TRBJ1-3; D not certain. In germline, CDR1 is SGHRS, CDR2 YFSETQ. The CDR3 covers 13 residues. Trimming took 1 base from V and 2 from J, leaving 4 bases between them. CDR3 DNA sequence: TGCGCCAGCAGCTTGACACCTGGAAACACCATATATTTT. Amino acid sequence: CASSLTPGNTIYF.

The chain is built from TRBV19 and TRBJ2-1; 10 bases are shared with TRBD2. The germline gives CDR1 LNHDA, CDR2 SQIVND (reference sequence). This CDR3 contains 14 residues. The trim removed 6 bases at V and 6 bases at J, leaving 5 bases unmatched. The CDR3 nucleotides are TGTGCCAGTAGACATAGCGGGGGGTCCAATGAGCAGTTCTTC. This codes for CASRHSGGSNEQFF.

The chain is built from TRBV5-4 and TRBJ2-3; TRBD2 agrees at 9 bases. CDR1 is SGHNT, CDR2 YYREEE, per germline (reference sequence). Unmatched junction bases numbered 2, after V lost 2 bases and J lost 1 base. The CDR3 runs 15 residues. The DNA for the CDR3 is TGTGCCAGCAGCTTTAAGCGGGAGGGCACAGATACGCAGTATTTT. This translates into CASSFKREGTDTQYF.

CDR3 sequence: CASSPTVGSPLHF. The CDR3 DNA reads TGTGCCAGCAGCCCGACAGTGGGTTCACCCCTCCACTTT. This chain uses TRBV14 with TRBJ1-6, with a possible D match to TRBD1 (5 bases). The length of the CDR3 is 13 residues. V lost 4 bases and J 9 bases, leaving 10 bases between the germline ends. Germline V CDR1 and CDR2: SGHDN, FVKESK.

This rearrangement joins TRBV29-1 to TRBJ2-6, with TRBD1 as a possible D gene (6 bases). In germline, CDR1 is SQVTM, CDR2 ANQGSEA. This CDR3 has 15 residues. Trimming removed 3 bases at V and 0 bases at J, with 9 bases between. CDR3: CSVERGSSGANVLTF. As DNA, the CDR3 is TGCAGCGTTGAGAGGGGGAGCTCTGGGGCCAACGTCCTGACTTTC.

The genes are TRBV30 and TRBJ1-2; perhaps TRBD1 as D (5 bases). V lost 1 base and J lost 4, with 10 bases in between. CDR3 length: 13 amino acids. The germline CDR1 and CDR2 sequences are GTSNPN and SVGIG (reference sequence). CDR3 amino acids: CAWSAQGSYGYTF. CDR3 coding DNA: TGTGCCTGGAGTGCTCAGGGAAGCTATGGCTACACCTTC. Full variable domain (outside the CDR3, taken from reference TRBV30 and TRBJ1-2): SQTIHQWPATLVQPVGSPLSLECTVEGTSNPNLYWYRQAAGRGLQLLFYSVGIGQISSEVPQNLSASRPQDRQFILSSKKLLLSDSGFYLCAWSAQGSYGYTFGSGTRLTVV.